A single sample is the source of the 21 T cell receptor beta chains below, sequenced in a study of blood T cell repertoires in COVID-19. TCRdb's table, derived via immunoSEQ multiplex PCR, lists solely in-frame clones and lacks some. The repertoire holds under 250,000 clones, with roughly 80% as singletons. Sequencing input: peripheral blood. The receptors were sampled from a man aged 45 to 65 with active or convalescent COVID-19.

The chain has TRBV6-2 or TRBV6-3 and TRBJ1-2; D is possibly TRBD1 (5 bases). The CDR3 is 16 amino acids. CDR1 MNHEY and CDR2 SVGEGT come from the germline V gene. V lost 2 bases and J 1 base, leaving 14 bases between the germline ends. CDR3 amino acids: CASSYRQGEHNYGYTF. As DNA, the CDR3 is TGTGCCAGCAGTTACAGGCAGGGTGAACATAACTATGGCTACACCTTC.

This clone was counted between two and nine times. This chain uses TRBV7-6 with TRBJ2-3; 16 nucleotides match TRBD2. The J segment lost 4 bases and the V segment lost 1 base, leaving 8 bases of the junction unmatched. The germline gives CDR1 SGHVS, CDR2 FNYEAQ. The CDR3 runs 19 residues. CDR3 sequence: CASSLGVGTSGGAADTQYF. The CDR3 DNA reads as TGTGCCAGCAGCTTAGGAGTCGGGACTAGCGGGGGGGCGGCAGATACGCAGTATTTT. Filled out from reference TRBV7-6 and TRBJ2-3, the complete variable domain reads GAGVSQSPRYKVTKRGQDVALRCDPISGHVSLYWYRQALGQGPEFLTYFNYEAQQDKSGLPNDRFSAERPEGSISTLTIQRTEQRDSAMYRCASSLGVGTSGGAADTQYFGPGTRLTVL.

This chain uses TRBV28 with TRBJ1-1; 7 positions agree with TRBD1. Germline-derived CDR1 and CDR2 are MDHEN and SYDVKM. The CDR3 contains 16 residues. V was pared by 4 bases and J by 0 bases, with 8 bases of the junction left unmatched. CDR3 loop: CASSSGGQIMNTEAFF. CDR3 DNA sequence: TGTGCCAGCAGTTCAGGGGGGCAAATCATGAACACTGAAGCTTTCTTT.

The CDR3 sequence: CASSQDGAAYNEQFF. The DNA of the CDR3 is TGTGCCAGCAGCCAAGATGGGGCTGCCTACAATGAGCAGTTCTTC. The rearrangement uses TRBV3-1 (or the pseudogene TRBV3-2) and TRBJ2-1; D possibly corresponds to TRBD1 (5 bases). This CDR3 is built from 15 residues. Looked up from germline, CDR1 is LGHDT and CDR2 is YNNKEL (reference sequence). V gave up 0 bases and J gave up 2 bases, with 8 bases separating them.

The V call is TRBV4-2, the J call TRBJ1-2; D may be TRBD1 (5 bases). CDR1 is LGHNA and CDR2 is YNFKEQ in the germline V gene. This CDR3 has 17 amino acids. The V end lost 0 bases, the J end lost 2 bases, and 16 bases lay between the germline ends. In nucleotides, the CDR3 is TGTGCCAGCAGCCAAGATCGGTGGATGGCAGGGAACTATGGCTACACCTTC. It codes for CASSQDRWMAGNYGYTF.

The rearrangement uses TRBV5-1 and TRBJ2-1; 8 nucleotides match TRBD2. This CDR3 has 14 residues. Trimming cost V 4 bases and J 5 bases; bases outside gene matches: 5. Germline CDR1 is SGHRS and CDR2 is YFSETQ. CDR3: CASSRSGGNNEQFF. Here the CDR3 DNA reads TGCGCCAGCAGCCGGAGCGGGGGTAACAATGAGCAGTTCTTC.

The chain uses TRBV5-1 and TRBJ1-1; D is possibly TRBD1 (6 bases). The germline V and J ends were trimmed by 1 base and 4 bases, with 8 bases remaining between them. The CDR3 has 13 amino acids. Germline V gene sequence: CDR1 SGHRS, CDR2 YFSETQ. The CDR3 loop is CASSLRGGTEAFF. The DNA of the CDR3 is TGCGCCAGCAGCTTGAGGGGGGGCACTGAAGCTTTCTTT. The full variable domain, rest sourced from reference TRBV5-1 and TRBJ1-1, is KAGVTQTPRYLIKTRGQQVTLSCSPISGHRSVSWYQQTPGQGLQFLFEYFSETQRNKGNFPGRFSGRQFSNSRSEMNVSTLELGDSALYLCASSLRGGTEAFFGQGTRLTVV.

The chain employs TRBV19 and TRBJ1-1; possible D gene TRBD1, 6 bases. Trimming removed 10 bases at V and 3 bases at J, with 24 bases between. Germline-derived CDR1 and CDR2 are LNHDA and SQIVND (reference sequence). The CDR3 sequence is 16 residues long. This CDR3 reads CATTSGQPGGDTEAFF. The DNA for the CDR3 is TGTGCCACCACCTCAGGACAGCCCGGTGGGGACACTGAAGCTTTCTTT.

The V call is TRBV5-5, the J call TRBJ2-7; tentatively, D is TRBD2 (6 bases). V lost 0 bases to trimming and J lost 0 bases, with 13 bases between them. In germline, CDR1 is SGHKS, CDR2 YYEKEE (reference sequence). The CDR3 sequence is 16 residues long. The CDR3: CASSLEAGTTSYEQYF. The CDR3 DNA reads TGTGCCAGCAGCTTGGAGGCGGGGACCACCTCCTACGAGCAGTACTTC. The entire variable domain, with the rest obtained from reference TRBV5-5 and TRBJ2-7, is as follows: DAGVTQSPTHLIKTRGQQVTLRCSPISGHKSVSWYQQVLGQGPQFIFQYYEKEERGRGNFPDRFSARQFPNYSSELNVNALLLGDSALYLCASSLEAGTTSYEQYFGPGTRLTVT.

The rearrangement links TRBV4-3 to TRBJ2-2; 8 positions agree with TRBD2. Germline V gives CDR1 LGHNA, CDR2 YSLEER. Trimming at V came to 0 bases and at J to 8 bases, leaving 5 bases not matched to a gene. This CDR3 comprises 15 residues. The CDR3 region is CASSQDLAGQGELFF. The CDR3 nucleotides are TGCGCCAGCAGCCAAGATCTAGCGGGCCAGGGGGAGCTGTTTTTT.

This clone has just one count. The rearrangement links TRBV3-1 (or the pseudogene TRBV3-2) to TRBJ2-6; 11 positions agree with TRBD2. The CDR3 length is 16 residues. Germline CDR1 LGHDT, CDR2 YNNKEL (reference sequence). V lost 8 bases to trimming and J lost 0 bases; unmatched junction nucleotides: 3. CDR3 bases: TGTGCCAGCCGTAGCGGGGGGGCCTCTGGGGCCAACGTCCTGACTTTC. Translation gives CASRSGGASGANVLTF.

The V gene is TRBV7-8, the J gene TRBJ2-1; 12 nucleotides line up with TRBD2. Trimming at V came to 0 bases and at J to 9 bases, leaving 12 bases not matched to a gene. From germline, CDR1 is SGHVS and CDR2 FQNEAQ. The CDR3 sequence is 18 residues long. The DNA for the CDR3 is TGTGCCAGCAGCTTAGCACTAGCGGGGGGAAGCTACGGGCGTGAGCAGTTCTTC. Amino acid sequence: CASSLALAGGSYGREQFF. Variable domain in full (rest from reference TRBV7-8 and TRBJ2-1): GAGVSQSPRYKVAKRGQDVALRCDPISGHVSLFWYQQALGQGPEFLTYFQNEAQLDKSGLPSDRFFAERPEGSVSTLKIQRTQQEDSAVYLCASSLALAGGSYGREQFFGPGTRLTVL.

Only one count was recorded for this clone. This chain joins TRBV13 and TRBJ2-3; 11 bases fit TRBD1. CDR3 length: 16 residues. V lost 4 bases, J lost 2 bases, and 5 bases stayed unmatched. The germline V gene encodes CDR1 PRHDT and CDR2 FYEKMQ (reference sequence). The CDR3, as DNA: TGTGCCAGCAGCTCCCGGGACAGGGGGAACACAGATACGCAGTATTTT. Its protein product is CASSSRDRGNTDTQYF.

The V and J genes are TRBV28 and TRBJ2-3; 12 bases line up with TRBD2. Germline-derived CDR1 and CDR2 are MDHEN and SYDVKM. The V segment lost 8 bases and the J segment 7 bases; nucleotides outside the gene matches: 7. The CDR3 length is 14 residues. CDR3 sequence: CASATSGGVNTQYF. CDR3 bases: TGTGCCAGCGCGACTAGCGGGGGAGTTAATACGCAGTATTTT.

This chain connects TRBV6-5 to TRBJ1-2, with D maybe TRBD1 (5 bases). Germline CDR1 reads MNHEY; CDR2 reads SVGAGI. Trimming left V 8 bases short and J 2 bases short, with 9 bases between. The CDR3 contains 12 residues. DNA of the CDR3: TGTGCCAGCCTCAGGGAAAACTATGGCTACACCTTC. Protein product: CASLRENYGYTF.

In DNA form, the CDR3 reads TGTGCCATCAGTGCGGGGGGGGGCGTGGAGACCCAGTACTTC. Translated, it gives CAISAGGGVETQYF. The genes are TRBV10-3 and TRBJ2-5; TRBD2 matches at 8 bases. The trim removed 4 bases at V and 5 bases at J, leaving 6 bases unmatched. The germline V gene has CDR1 ENHRY and CDR2 SYGVKD. CDR3 length: 14 residues.

This CDR3 reads CASSQQAGGTGELFF. In DNA form, the CDR3 reads TGTGCCAGCAGCCAGCAGGCAGGGGGCACCGGGGAGCTGTTTTTT. The chain employs TRBV3-1 (or the pseudogene TRBV3-2) and TRBJ2-2; 7 bases align to TRBD1. Germline CDR1 LGHDT, CDR2 YNNKEL (reference sequence). CDR3 size: 15 residues. V lost 3 bases, J lost 4 bases, and 5 bases stayed unmatched.

For the CDR3, the DNA is TGTGCCAGCAGCGCCCAAAAAGGATGGAACAGGGTGAATAACTATGGCTACACCTTC. Encoded protein: CASSAQKGWNRVNNYGYTF. The chain joins TRBV21-1 to TRBJ1-2; the listed D gene, TRBD1, was not tested against the DNA. TRBV21-1 represents a pseudogene. The CDR3 spans 19 residues.

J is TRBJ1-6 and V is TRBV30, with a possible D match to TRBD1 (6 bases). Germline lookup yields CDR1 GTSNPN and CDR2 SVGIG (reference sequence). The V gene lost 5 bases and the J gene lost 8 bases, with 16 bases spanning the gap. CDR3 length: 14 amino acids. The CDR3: CAWSRGRGYSPLHF. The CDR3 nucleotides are TGTGCCTGGTCTAGGGGCAGGGGATATTCACCCCTCCACTTT.

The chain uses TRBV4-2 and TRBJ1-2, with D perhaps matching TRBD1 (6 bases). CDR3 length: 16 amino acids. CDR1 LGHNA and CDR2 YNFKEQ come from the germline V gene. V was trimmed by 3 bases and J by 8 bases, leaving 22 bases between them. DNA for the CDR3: TGTGCCAGCAGCCAGGGCCTCGGACAGCCCGAGGAGGGCTACACCTTC. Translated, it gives CASSQGLGQPEEGYTF.

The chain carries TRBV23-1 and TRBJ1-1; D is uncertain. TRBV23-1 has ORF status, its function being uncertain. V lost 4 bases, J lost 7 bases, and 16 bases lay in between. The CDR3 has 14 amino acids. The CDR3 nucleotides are TGCGCCAGCAGTCTGGAGACCGACTTCCTTGAAGCTTTCTTT. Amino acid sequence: CASSLETDFLEAFF.